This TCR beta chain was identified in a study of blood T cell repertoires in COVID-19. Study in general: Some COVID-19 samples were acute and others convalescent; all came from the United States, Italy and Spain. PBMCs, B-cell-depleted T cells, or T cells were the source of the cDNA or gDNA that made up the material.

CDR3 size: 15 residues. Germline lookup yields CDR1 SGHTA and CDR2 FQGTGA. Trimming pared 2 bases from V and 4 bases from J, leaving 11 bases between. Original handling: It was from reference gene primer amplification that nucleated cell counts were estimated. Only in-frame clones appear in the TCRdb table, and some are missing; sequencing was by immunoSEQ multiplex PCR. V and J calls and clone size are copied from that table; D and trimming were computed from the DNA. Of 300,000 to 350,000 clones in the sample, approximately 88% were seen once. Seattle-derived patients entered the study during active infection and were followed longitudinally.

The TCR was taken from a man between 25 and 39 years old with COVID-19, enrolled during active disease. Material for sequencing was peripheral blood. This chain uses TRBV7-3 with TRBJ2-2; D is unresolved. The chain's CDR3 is CASSLAYSSTGELFF. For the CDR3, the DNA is TGTGCCAGCAGCTTAGCGTACAGCTCCACCGGGGAGCTGTTTTTT.